The sequence of this T cell receptor (beta chain) was determined in a study of T cell changes during pregnancy in multiple sclerosis. Germline CDR1 is MDHEN and CDR2 is SYDVKM. This CDR3 has 14 amino acids. Losses at the gene ends were 2 bases for V and 4 bases for J; bases not matched to a gene: 3. TCRdb keeps only in-frame clones here, not all; method: immunoSEQ multiplex PCR. The profile shows around 65,000 clones, approximately 85% of them singletons. Sequenced material: peripheral blood, taken in the first trimester of pregnancy. The TCR originated in a female donor with multiple sclerosis, enrolled in a pregnancy study. The V gene is TRBV28, the J gene TRBJ1-1; 8 positions agree with TRBD1. The CDR3 bases are TGTGCCAGCAGTTTAGGCAGGGGGCGCACTGAAGCTTTCTTT. Translated, it gives CASSLGRGRTEAFF. Variable domain in full (rest from reference TRBV28 and TRBJ1-1): DVKVTQSSRYLVKRTGEKVFLECVQDMDHENMFWYRQDPGLGLRLIYFSYDVKMKEKGDIPEGYSVSREKKERFSLILESASTNQTSMYLCASSLGRGRTEAFFGQGTRLTVV.